Listed below are T cell receptor beta chains from one sample, sequenced in a study of blood T cell repertoires in COVID-19. Here immunoSEQ multiplex PCR was the method, and the copy in TCRdb shows in-frame clones only, minus some. The sample carries roughly 230,000 clones, approximately 83% recorded once. Source material: PBMCs or T cells enriched from blood (not recorded which). All receptors derive from a man aged 45-65 years who had recovered from COVID-19. The CDR3 runs from the conserved cysteine through the conserved F or W. D genes are given only for firm matches. Rows give clone size only sometimes, using once, few, many, or a class for an expanded clone.

clone size	V gene	J gene	D gene	CDR3 DNA	CDR3 protein
.	TRBV9	TRBJ1-6	.	TGTGCCAGCGGAGGCCAAAATTCACCCCTCCACTTT	CASGGQNSPLHF
.	TRBV5-1	TRBJ2-2	TRBD1	TGCGCCAGCAGCTTGGCCAGGGGGTTAGGGACCGGGGAGCTGTTTTTT	CASSLARGLGTGELFF
.	TRBV7-2	TRBJ2-7	.	TGTGCCAGCAGGCTCCCGGAGGCAGGGGACCACGAGCAGTACTTC	CASRLPEAGDHEQYF
once	TRBV28	TRBJ2-7	TRBD2	TGTGCCAGCAGTCCGACTAGCGGGAGTACCGAGCAGTACTTC	CASSPTSGSTEQYF
once	TRBV7-3	TRBJ1-1	.	TGTGCCAGCAGCTGGGTCAAGGGGACTGAAGCTTTCTTT	CASSWVKGTEAFF
.	TRBV10-1	TRBJ1-5	.	TGCGCCAGCAGTGACCAAATTAATCAGCCCCAGCATTTT	CASSDQINQPQHF
.	TRBV6-2/TRBV6-3	TRBJ1-1	TRBD1	TGTGCCAGCAGTTACCAAAGGGGGCAGGGGAACACTGAAGCTTTCTTT	CASSYQRGQGNTEAFF
.	TRBV6-5	TRBJ1-6	.	TGTGCCAGCAGTTACGGTCATGGGGACAATAATTCACCCCTCCACTTT	CASSYGHGDNNSPLHF
once	TRBV27	TRBJ1-6	.	TGTGCCAGCACCTTGACAGGACTCGGCTCACCCCTCCACTTT	CASTLTGLGSPLHF
.	TRBV30	TRBJ1-1	.	TGTGCCTGGAGTCCTGCAGCCGGGTCAAAAAGGACTGAAGCTTTCTTT	CAWSPAAGSKRTEAFF
.	TRBV7-9	TRBJ1-4	TRBD1	TGTGCCAGCAGCCAAACAGGGGGAGGTGAAAAACTGTTTTTT	CASSQTGGGEKLFF
.	TRBV7-9	TRBJ1-1	TRBD1	TGTGCCAGCAGCTTAAGGGCAGGGGGCCTTAACATGAACACTGAAGCTTTCTTT	CASSLRAGGLNMNTEAFF
.	TRBV19	TRBJ1-2	TRBD1	TGTGCCAGTAGCCAAACGGTAGGGGGGACAGGGGCCTATGGCTACACCTTC	CASSQTVGGTGAYGYTF
.	TRBV5-5	TRBJ2-1	TRBD1	TGTGCCAGCAGCCATCCTGACAGGGCGGGTGAGCAGTTCTTC	CASSHPDRAGEQFF
.	TRBV7-6	TRBJ2-7	TRBD1	TGTGCCAGCAGCTTGGGACAGGACAGTTCCTACGAGCAGTACTTC	CASSLGQDSSYEQYF
.	TRBV6-4	TRBJ2-7	TRBD2	TGTGCCAGCAGTCCGGGAGGGACGGGCGAGCAGTACTTC	CASSPGGTGEQYF
.	TRBV19	TRBJ2-7	TRBD1	TGTGCCAGTAGGAAAGGCGCGACAGGGCCCTACGAGCAGTACTTC	CASRKGATGPYEQYF
.	TRBV9	TRBJ1-3	.	TGTGCCAGCAGCCTAGGCCCGACAGGCTCTGGAAACACCATATATTTT	CASSLGPTGSGNTIYF
.	TRBV24-1	TRBJ2-1	TRBD1	TGTGCCACCAGTGATAACCGGCCGGGACAGGGGATCTCCTACAATGAGCAGTTCTTC	CATSDNRPGQGISYNEQFF
.	TRBV10-3	TRBJ2-1	.	TGTGCCATCAGCAGGACTGGCCGCCAAAATGAGCAGTTCTTC	CAISRTGRQNEQFF
.	TRBV2	TRBJ2-7	.	TGTGCCAGCAGGCGGGATGGGGGCGAGCAGTACTTC	CASRRDGGEQYF
few	TRBV4-2	TRBJ2-2	TRBD2	TGTGCCAGCAGCCAACGACTAGCGGGAGGGCCCAGCGGGGAGCTGTTTTTT	CASSQRLAGGPSGELFF
.	TRBV19	TRBJ1-2	TRBD1	TGTGCCAGTAGTAAACAGGGGGGAAACTATGGCTACACCTTC	CASSKQGGNYGYTF
once	TRBV11-3	TRBJ2-3	.	TGTGCCAGCAGCCCTTGGACGGGGACAGATACGCAGTATTTT	CASSPWTGTDTQYF
.	TRBV5-1	TRBJ2-2	.	TGCGCCAGCACGGATAAGGGGGGGCGGAACACCGGGGAGCTGTTTTTT	CASTDKGGRNTGELFF
.	TRBV6-5	TRBJ2-3	TRBD2	TGTGCCAGCAGTTCCCCTAGCGGGGTAACCGATACGCAGTATTTT	CASSSPSGVTDTQYF
few	TRBV20-1	TRBJ1-3	.	TGCAGTGCTAGTGGACACCCCTCCTCTGGAAACACCATATATTTT	CSASGHPSSGNTIYF
.	TRBV3-1/TRBV3-2	TRBJ2-3	TRBD2	TGTGCCAGCAGCCAGACTAGCGGGAGTGTGGCAGATACGCAGTATTTT	CASSQTSGSVADTQYF
.	TRBV4-1	TRBJ1-2	.	TGCGCCAGCAGCCAAGATTACAGGGAGTACTTC	CASSQDYREYF
.	TRBV2	TRBJ1-3	.	TGTGCCAGCAGGCGGACAAACTCTGGAAACACCATATATTTT	CASRRTNSGNTIYF
.	TRBV7-2	TRBJ2-1	TRBD2	TGTGCCAGCAGCGGTAGCATGTGGACTAGCGTCGATGAGCAGTTCTTC	CASSGSMWTSVDEQFF
.	TRBV5-5	TRBJ1-3	.	TGTGCCAGCGGCCGCTTAAACACCATATATTTT	CASGRLNTIYF
once	TRBV19	TRBJ2-7	TRBD2	TGTGCCAGTAGTAGGGGGACTAGCGGGAGAACGTCCTACGAGCAGTACTTC	CASSRGTSGRTSYEQYF
.	TRBV4-3	TRBJ2-7	TRBD1	TGCGCCAGCAGCCCCGGACAGGGAGGATCCTACGAGCAGTACTTC	CASSPGQGGSYEQYF
.	TRBV18	TRBJ2-1	.	TGTGCCAGCTCACCACCACTGGGGACTTTTGGACCTAGTGAGCAGTTCTTC	CASSPPLGTFGPSEQFF
.	TRBV28	TRBJ2-6	TRBD1	TGTGCCAGCCTTACAGGGGATGGGGCCAACGTCCTGACTTTC	CASLTGDGANVLTF
.	TRBV5-6	TRBJ1-2	.	TGTGCCAGCAGGTTGTGGACGGGACTCTATGGCTACACCTTC	CASRLWTGLYGYTF